One and the same sample provided the 10 T cell receptor beta chains below, sequenced in a study of human T cells and chemical hapten exposure. TCRdb re-derived calls from the RACE reads in MiXCR, one entry per CDR3 protein. The repertoire holds about 260,000 distinct CDR3 sequences, with approximately 8.6% as singletons. Time point indicated: pre-sensitization, week 0. Treatment meaning: therapeutic diphenylcyclopropenone sensitization with weekly scalp DPC. The specimen was whole blood, collected in connection with sensitization to the hapten diphenylcyclopropenone (DPC). Every receptor here comes from a woman aged 40 to 50 with alopecia areata. Some clones in this sample may be carry-over from other donors' samples.

This clonotype was picked up a small number of times. The chain couples TRBV7-2 to TRBJ2-4; tentative D call: TRBD2 (5 bases). Trimming took 5 bases from V and 7 from J, leaving 18 bases between them. CDR1 SGHTA and CDR2 FQGNSA come from the germline V gene. This CDR3 spans 15 amino acids. The DNA for the CDR3 is TGTGCCAGCAGCCTGCGTCGGGATCTAGCCAACATTCAGTACTTC. As protein: CASSLRRDLANIQYF.

The chain has TRBV3-1 and TRBJ2-5, with TRBD2 matching over 8 bases. With 6 bases clipped from V and 5 bases from J, the junction kept 8 bases outside the gene matches. CDR3 size: 14 residues. CDR1 is LGHDT and CDR2 is YNNKEL in the germline V gene (reference sequence). CDR3 loop: CASSNAGGRETQYF. The CDR3 DNA is TGTGCCAGCAGTAACGCGGGAGGCCGGGAGACCCAGTACTTC.

In this sample, this clonotype turned up many times. A much larger clone differs by one base, so this may be a read error. This chain links TRBV9 with TRBJ2-5; unclear D gene. Germline assignment: CDR1 SGDLS and CDR2 YYNGEE. This CDR3 contains 12 residues. With 0 bases removed from V and 0 bases from J, the gap between germline ends came to 0 bases. CDR3 loop: CASSVDQETQYF. The CDR3 DNA reads TGTGCCAGCAGCGTAGACCAAGAGACCCAGTACTTC.

This clonotype was detected only a few times. The CDR3 here is CASSQQAGGLTDTQYF. Here the CDR3 DNA reads TGCGCCAGCAGCCAACAAGCGGGAGGACTCACAGATACGCAGTATTTT. This chain connects TRBV5-1 to TRBJ2-3; 9 bases are a match to TRBD2. V dropped 4 bases and J dropped 2; count of bases not matched to a gene: 8. Germline assignment: CDR1 SGHRS and CDR2 YFSETQ. The CDR3 spans 16 residues.

The DNA for the CDR3 is TGTGCCAGCAGCGGCAGCCCCTATAATTCACCCCTCCACTTT. It yields the protein CASSGSPYNSPLHF. V gene TRBV9 combines with J gene TRBJ1-6; D is unresolved. This CDR3 contains 14 residues. Trimming stripped 3 bases from V and 2 bases from J, with 6 bases between. Germline CDR1 SGDLS, CDR2 YYNGEE.

The table lists this clonotype with many counts. J is TRBJ1-1 and V is TRBV25-1; the D is unclear. The CDR3 has 14 amino acids. CDR1 and CDR2 from the germline V gene are MGHDK and SYGVNS. Trimming took 4 bases from V and 4 from J, leaving 13 bases between them. The DNA of the CDR3 is TGTGCCAGCAGTGGTTTTGAGCGGGCCACTGAAGCTTTCTTT. This encodes CASSGFERATEAFF.

This clonotype was seen many times. The J gene is TRBJ2-4, the V gene TRBV7-3, with D possibly matching TRBD2 (5 bases). Germline CDR1 SGHTA, CDR2 FQGTGA. The CDR3 loop spans 13 amino acids. V lost 1 base to trimming and J lost 11 bases, with 12 bases between them. This CDR3 reads CASSLIGTGVQYF. CDR3 nucleotides: TGTGCCAGCAGCTTAATAGGCACCGGGGTTCAGTACTTC.

This sequence joins TRBV5-1 and TRBJ2-6; maybe TRBD1 (5 bases). CDR1 is SGHRS, CDR2 YFSETQ, per germline. With 0 bases removed from V and 2 bases from J, the gap between germline ends came to 9 bases. This CDR3 is 16 amino acids long. The DNA for the CDR3 is TGCGCCAGCAGCTTGGGGGCAGGGACTGGGGCCAACGTCCTGACTTTC. Protein: CASSLGAGTGANVLTF.

This clonotype was observed a few times. The chain combines TRBV6-5 with TRBJ1-6, with D possibly being TRBD1 (5 bases). This CDR3 contains 16 residues. CDR1 is MNHEY and CDR2 is SVGAGI in the germline V gene. The V gene lost 2 bases and the J gene lost 10 bases, with 18 bases spanning the gap. CDR3 bases: TGTGCCAGCAGTTACGTATCGCGGGGCGCAGCCTCACCCCTCCACTTT. Its protein product is CASSYVSRGAASPLHF.

There are many counts of this clonotype. The rearrangement links TRBV28 to TRBJ2-7; possibly TRBD1 for D (6 bases). V lost 2 bases to trimming and J lost 6 bases, with 11 bases between them. The germline V gene encodes CDR1 MDHEN and CDR2 SYDVKM. The CDR3 has 13 residues. CDR3 coding DNA: TGTGCCAGCAGTTTAATCGGCAGGGGCGAGCAGTACTTC. Its protein product is CASSLIGRGEQYF.